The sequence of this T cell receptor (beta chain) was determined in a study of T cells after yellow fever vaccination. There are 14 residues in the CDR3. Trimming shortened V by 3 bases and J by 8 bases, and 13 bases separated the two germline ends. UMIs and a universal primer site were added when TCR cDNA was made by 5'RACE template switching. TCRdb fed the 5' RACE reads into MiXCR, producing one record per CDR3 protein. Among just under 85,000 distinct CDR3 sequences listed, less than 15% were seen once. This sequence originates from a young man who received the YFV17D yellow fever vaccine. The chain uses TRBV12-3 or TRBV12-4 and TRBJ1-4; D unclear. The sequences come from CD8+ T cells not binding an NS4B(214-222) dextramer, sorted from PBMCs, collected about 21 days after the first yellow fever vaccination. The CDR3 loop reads CASSFSLIGEKLFF. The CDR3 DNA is TGTGCCAGCAGTTTCTCCCTTATCGGGGAAAAACTGTTTTTT.